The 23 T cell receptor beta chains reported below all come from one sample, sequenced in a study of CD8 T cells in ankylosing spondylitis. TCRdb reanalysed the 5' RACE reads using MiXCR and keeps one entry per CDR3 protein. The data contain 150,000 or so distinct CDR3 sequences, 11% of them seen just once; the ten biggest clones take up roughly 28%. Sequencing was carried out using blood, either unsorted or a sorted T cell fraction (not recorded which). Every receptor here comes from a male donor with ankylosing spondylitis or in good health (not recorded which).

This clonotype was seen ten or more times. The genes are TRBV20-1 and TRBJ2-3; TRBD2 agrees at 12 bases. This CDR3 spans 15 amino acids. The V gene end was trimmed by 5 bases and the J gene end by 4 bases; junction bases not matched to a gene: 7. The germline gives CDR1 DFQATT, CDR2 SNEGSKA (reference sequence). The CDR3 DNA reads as TGCAGTGCTGGGCAGACTAGCGGGGGATCAGATACGCAGTATTTT. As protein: CSAGQTSGGSDTQYF.

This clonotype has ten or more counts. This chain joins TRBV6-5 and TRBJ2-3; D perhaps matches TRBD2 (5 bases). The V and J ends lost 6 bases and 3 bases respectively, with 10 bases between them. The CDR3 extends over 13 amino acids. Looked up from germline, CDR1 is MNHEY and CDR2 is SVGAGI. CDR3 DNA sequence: TGTGCCAGCAGCTTAGCGAATACAGATACGCAGTATTTT. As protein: CASSLANTDTQYF.

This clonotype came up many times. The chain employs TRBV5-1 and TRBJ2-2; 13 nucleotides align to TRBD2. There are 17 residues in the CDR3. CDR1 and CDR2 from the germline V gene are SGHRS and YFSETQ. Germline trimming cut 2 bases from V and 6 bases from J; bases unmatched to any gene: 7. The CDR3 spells CASSLGLAGVGAGELFF. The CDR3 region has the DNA TGCGCCAGCAGCTTAGGACTAGCGGGAGTAGGAGCCGGGGAGCTGTTTTTT.

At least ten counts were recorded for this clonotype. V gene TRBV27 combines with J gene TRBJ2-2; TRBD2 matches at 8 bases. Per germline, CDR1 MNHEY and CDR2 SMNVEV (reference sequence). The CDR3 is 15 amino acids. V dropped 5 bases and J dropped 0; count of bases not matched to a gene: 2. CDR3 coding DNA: TGTGCCAGCAGTGTTAGCGGGACGAACACCGGGGAGCTGTTTTTT. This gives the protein CASSVSGTNTGELFF.

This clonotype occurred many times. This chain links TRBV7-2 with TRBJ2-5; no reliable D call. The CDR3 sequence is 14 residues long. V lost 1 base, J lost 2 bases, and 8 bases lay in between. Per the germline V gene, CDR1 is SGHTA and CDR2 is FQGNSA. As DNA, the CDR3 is TGTGCCAGCAGCTTAGAGGTGGGTCAAGAGACCCAGTACTTC. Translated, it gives CASSLEVGQETQYF.

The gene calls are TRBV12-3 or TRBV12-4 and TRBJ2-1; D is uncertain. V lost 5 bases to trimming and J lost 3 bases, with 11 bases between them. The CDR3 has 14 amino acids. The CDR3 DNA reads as TGTGCCAGCAGTGTCGGACGTAACTACAATGAGCAGTTCTTC. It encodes CASSVGRNYNEQFF.

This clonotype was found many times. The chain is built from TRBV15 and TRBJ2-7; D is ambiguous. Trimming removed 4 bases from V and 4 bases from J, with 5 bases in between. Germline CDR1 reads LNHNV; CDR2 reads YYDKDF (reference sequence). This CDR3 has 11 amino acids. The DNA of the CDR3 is TGTGCCACCAGCAACCGATACGAGCAGTACTTC. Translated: CATSNRYEQYF.

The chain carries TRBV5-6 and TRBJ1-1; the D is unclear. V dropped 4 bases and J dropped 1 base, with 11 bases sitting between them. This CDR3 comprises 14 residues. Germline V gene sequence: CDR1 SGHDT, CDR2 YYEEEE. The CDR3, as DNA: TGTGCCAGCAGCCTAGGTTTTACGAACACTGAAGCTTTCTTT. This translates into CASSLGFTNTEAFF. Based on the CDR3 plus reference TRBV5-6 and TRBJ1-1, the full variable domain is DAGVTQSPTHLIKTRGQQVTLRCSPKSGHDTVSWYQQALGQGPQFIFQYYEEEERQRGNFPDRFSGHQFPNYSSELNVNALLLGDSALYLCASSLGFTNTEAFFGQGTRLTVV.

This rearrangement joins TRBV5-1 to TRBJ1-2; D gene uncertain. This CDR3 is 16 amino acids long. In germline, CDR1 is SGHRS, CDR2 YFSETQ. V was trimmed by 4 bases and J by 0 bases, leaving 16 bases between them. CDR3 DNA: TGCGCCAGCAGCGGTACAATCGGGCCCTCTAACTATGGCTACACCTTC. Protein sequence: CASSGTIGPSNYGYTF.

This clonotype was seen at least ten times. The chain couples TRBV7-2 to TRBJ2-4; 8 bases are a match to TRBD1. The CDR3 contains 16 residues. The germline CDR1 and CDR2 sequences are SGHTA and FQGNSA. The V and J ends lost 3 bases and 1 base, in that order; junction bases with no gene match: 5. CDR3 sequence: CASSFRQGWAKNIQYF. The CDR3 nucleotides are TGTGCCAGCAGCTTCCGACAGGGGTGGGCCAAAAACATTCAGTACTTC.

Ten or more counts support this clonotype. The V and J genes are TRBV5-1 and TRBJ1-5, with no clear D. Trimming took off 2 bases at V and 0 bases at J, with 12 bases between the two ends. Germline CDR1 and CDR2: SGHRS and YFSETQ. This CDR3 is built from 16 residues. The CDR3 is CASSFRPLDSNQPQHF. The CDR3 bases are TGCGCCAGCAGCTTCAGGCCATTGGATAGCAATCAGCCCCAGCATTTT.

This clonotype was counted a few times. CDR3 sequence reads: CASSSVDRGNQPQHF. CDR3 DNA sequence: TGTGCCAGCAGTTCCGTTGACAGGGGCAATCAGCCCCAGCATTTT. The rearrangement joins TRBV7-9 to TRBJ1-5; 7 bases align to TRBD1. The CDR3 covers 15 residues. Germline V gene sequence: CDR1 SEHNR, CDR2 FQNEAQ (reference sequence). The V segment lost 6 bases and the J segment 2 bases; nucleotides outside the gene matches: 7.

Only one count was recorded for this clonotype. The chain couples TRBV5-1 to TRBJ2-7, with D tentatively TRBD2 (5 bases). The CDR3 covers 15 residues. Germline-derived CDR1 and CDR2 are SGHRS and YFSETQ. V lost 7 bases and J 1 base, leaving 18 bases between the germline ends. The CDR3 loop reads CASETGLGSSYEQYF. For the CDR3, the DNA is TGCGCCAGCGAAACCGGCCTAGGGAGTTCCTACGAGCAGTACTTC.

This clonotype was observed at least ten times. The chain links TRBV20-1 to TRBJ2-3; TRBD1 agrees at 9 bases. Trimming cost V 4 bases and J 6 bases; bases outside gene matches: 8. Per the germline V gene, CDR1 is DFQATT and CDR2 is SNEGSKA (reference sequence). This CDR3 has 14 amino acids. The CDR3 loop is CSATGQGSIDTQYF. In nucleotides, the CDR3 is TGCAGTGCTACCGGACAGGGGAGTATTGATACGCAGTATTTT.

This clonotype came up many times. CDR3 nucleotides: TGTGCCAGCAGCTCCGGACTAGCGGGGAGCGAGCAGTTCTTC. Translated: CASSSGLAGSEQFF. V gene TRBV7-7 combines with J gene TRBJ2-1; 12 nucleotides line up with TRBD2. CDR3 length: 14 amino acids. J gave up 10 bases and V 4 bases, and 5 bases lay outside the gene matches. The germline CDR1 and CDR2 sequences are SSHAT and FNYEAQ (reference sequence).

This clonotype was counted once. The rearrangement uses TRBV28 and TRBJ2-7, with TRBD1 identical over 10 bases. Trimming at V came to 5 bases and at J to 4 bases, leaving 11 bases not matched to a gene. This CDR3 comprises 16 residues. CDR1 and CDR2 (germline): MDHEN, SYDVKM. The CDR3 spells CASSPGVGQGKYEQYF. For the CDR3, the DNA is TGTGCCAGCAGTCCGGGCGTGGGACAGGGGAAGTACGAGCAGTACTTC.

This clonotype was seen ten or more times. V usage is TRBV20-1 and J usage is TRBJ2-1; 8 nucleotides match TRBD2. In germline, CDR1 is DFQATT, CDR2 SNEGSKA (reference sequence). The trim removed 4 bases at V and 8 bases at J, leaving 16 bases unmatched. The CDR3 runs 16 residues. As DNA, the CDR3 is TGCAGTGCTAAGTCCTCACTAGCGGCTTTCAGCGATGAGCAGTTCTTC. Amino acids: CSAKSSLAAFSDEQFF.

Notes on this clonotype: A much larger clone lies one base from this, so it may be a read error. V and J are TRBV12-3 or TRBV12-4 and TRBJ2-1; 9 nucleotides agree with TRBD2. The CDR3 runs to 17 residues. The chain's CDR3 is CVSSSGLTASGINEQFF. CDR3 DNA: TGTGTCAGCAGTTCCGGGCTAACGGCTAGCGGGATAAATGAGCAGTTCTTC.

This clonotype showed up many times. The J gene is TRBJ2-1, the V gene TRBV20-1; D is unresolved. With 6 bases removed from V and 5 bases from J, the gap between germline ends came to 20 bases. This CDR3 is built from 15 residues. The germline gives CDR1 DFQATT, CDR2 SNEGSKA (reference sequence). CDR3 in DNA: TGCAGTGCCCTCCCAGGCGGAGTCACTGACAATGAGCAGTTCTTC. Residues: CSALPGGVTDNEQFF.

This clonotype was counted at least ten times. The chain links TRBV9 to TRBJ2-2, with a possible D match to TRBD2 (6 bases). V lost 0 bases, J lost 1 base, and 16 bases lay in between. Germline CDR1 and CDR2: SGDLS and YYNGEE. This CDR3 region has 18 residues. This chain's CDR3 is CASSVGRDSQKNTGELFF. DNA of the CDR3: TGTGCCAGCAGCGTAGGGCGGGACTCACAAAAGAACACCGGGGAGCTGTTTTTT. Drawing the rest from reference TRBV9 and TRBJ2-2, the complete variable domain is DSGVTQTPKHLITATGQRVTLRCSPRSGDLSVYWYQQSLDQGLQFLIQYYNGEERAKGNILERFSAQQFPDLHSELNLSSLELGDSALYFCASSVGRDSQKNTGELFFGEGSRLTVL.

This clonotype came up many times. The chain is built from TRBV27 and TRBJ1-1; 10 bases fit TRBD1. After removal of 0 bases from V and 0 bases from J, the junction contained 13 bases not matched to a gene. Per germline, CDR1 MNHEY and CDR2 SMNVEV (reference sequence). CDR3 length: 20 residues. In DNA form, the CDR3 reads TGTGCCAGCAGTTTATCGTTGGGACAGGGGAACCTTAACTTGAACACTGAAGCTTTCTTT. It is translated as CASSLSLGQGNLNLNTEAFF.

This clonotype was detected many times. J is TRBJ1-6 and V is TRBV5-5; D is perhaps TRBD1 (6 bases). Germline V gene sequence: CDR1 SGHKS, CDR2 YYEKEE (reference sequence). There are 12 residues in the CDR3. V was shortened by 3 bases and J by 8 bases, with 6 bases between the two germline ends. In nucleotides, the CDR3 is TGTGCCAGCAGCTGGACAGATTCACCCCTCCACTTT. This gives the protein CASSWTDSPLHF.

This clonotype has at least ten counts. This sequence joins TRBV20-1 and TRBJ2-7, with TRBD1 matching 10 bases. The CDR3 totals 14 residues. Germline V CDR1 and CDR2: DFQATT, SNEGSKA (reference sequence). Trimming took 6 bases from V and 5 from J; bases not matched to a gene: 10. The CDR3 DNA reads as TGCAGTGCCACCGGGACAGGGGACGTTGACGAGCAGTACTTC. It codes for CSATGTGDVDEQYF.